A selection of T cell receptor beta chains follows, all from one sample in a study of blood T cell repertoires in COVID-19. Assay used: immunoSEQ multiplex PCR; TCRdb lists only in-frame clones, some missing. The table shows some 150,000 clones, with 75% to 90% occurring only once. Source material: PBMCs or T cells enriched from blood (not recorded which). The source of these receptors is a man aged 50 to 59 who had recovered from COVID-19. CDR3s include the opening cysteine and the closing phenylalanine or tryptophan. The D gene is left open where the match is weak. Some rows mark clone size as missing; the rest say once, few, many or name a class of expanded clone.

clone_size: .; j_call: TRBJ2-2; d_call: .; v_call: TRBV7-2; cdr3_aa: CASSSQRGTGELFF; cdr3_nt: TGTGCCAGCAGCAGTCAGAGGGGGACCGGGGAGCTGTTTTTT
clone_size: .; j_call: TRBJ2-5; d_call: TRBD2; v_call: TRBV19; cdr3_aa: CASSSGRASQETQYF; cdr3_nt: TGTGCCAGTAGTTCCGGGAGGGCGTCGCAAGAGACCCAGTACTTC
clone_size: .; j_call: TRBJ1-1; d_call: .; v_call: TRBV3-1/TRBV3-2; cdr3_aa: CASSRDYRADTEAFF; cdr3_nt: TGTGCCAGCAGCCGGGATTACAGGGCGGACACTGAAGCTTTCTTT
clone_size: .; j_call: TRBJ2-3; d_call: TRBD1; v_call: TRBV2; cdr3_aa: CASFWDREPDTQYF; cdr3_nt: TGTGCCAGCTTTTGGGACAGGGAGCCAGATACGCAGTATTTT
clone_size: .; j_call: TRBJ2-7; d_call: TRBD2; v_call: TRBV6-2/TRBV6-3; cdr3_aa: CASSPTSGGVSYEQYF; cdr3_nt: TGTGCCAGCAGCCCGACTAGCGGGGGAGTTTCCTACGAGCAGTACTTC
clone_size: .; j_call: TRBJ2-2; d_call: .; v_call: TRBV7-3; cdr3_aa: CASSRRASNTGELFF; cdr3_nt: TGTGCCAGCAGCCGGAGGGCCTCGAACACCGGGGAGCTGTTTTTT
clone_size: once; j_call: TRBJ1-2; d_call: TRBD1; v_call: TRBV10-3; cdr3_aa: CAISLSGGYGYTF; cdr3_nt: TGTGCCATCAGCCTATCAGGGGGCTATGGCTACACCTTC
clone_size: many; j_call: TRBJ1-6; d_call: .; v_call: TRBV2; cdr3_aa: CASKPRSSYNSPLHF; cdr3_nt: TGTGCCAGCAAGCCTAGGAGCTCCTATAATTCACCCCTCCACTTT
clone_size: .; j_call: TRBJ1-5; d_call: .; v_call: TRBV23-1; cdr3_aa: CASSQFPGLWVGRGCNQPQHF; cdr3_nt: TGCGCCAGCAGTCAATTCCCCGGCCTCTGGGTCGGGAGAGGGTGCAATCAGCCCCAGCATTTT
clone_size: .; j_call: TRBJ1-6; d_call: .; v_call: TRBV15; cdr3_aa: CATSRDLGEDSYNSPLHF; cdr3_nt: TGTGCCACCAGCAGAGATCTGGGGGAGGACTCCTATAATTCACCCCTCCACTTT
clone_size: once; j_call: TRBJ1-2; d_call: .; v_call: TRBV3-1/TRBV3-2; cdr3_aa: CASSFREGGYTF; cdr3_nt: TGTGCCAGCAGCTTCCGGGAAGGGGGCTACACCTTC
clone_size: .; j_call: TRBJ2-3; d_call: .; v_call: TRBV28; cdr3_aa: CASSLLGQGIGSTDTQYF; cdr3_nt: TGTGCCAGCAGTTTATTGGGTCAGGGGATAGGATCCACAGATACGCAGTATTTT
clone_size: .; j_call: TRBJ1-5; d_call: .; v_call: TRBV28; cdr3_aa: CATQAPGGSNQPQHF; cdr3_nt: TGTGCCACCCAGGCACCGGGAGGGAGCAATCAGCCCCAGCATTTT
clone_size: .; j_call: TRBJ1-6; d_call: .; v_call: TRBV19; cdr3_aa: CASSMRQGKNSPLHF; cdr3_nt: TGTGCCAGTAGTATGAGGCAGGGCAAGAATTCACCCCTCCACTTT
clone_size: .; j_call: TRBJ1-1; d_call: TRBD1; v_call: TRBV2; cdr3_aa: CASSENRGYTEAFF; cdr3_nt: TGTGCCAGCAGTGAAAACAGGGGATACACTGAAGCTTTCTTT
clone_size: once; j_call: TRBJ2-1; d_call: .; v_call: TRBV19; cdr3_aa: CASSMGLGDEQFF; cdr3_nt: TGTGCCAGTAGTATGGGTTTGGGAGATGAGCAGTTCTTC
clone_size: .; j_call: TRBJ2-1; d_call: .; v_call: TRBV3-1/TRBV3-2; cdr3_aa: CASSQGTTLANNEQFF; cdr3_nt: TGTGCCAGCAGCCAAGGAACGACCTTAGCAAACAATGAGCAGTTCTTC
clone_size: .; j_call: TRBJ1-2; d_call: TRBD1; v_call: TRBV24-1; cdr3_aa: CATSDPGRGLAGYTF; cdr3_nt: TGTGCCACCAGTGACCCGGGCAGGGGGTTGGCTGGCTACACCTTC
clone_size: .; j_call: TRBJ1-6; d_call: .; v_call: TRBV5-6; cdr3_aa: CASSLAGVWYNSPLHF; cdr3_nt: TGTGCCAGCAGCTTGGCAGGGGTTTGGTATAATTCACCCCTCCACTTT
clone_size: .; j_call: TRBJ1-1; d_call: .; v_call: TRBV7-9; cdr3_aa: CASSSQRARGVTEAFF; cdr3_nt: TGTGCCAGCAGCTCACAGAGGGCGCGTGGGGTAACTGAAGCTTTCTTT
clone_size: .; j_call: TRBJ2-3; d_call: .; v_call: TRBV18; cdr3_aa: CASSGPHTQYF; cdr3_nt: TGTGCCAGCTCAGGGCCCCATACGCAGTATTTT
clone_size: .; j_call: TRBJ2-1; d_call: .; v_call: TRBV19; cdr3_aa: CASSRGLYNEQFF; cdr3_nt: TGTGCCAGTAGCCGTGGACTTTACAATGAGCAGTTCTTC
clone_size: .; j_call: TRBJ1-1; d_call: TRBD1; v_call: TRBV29-1; cdr3_aa: CSVGGGVGDTEAFF; cdr3_nt: TGCAGCGTTGGAGGGGGCGTGGGTGACACTGAAGCTTTCTTT
clone_size: .; j_call: TRBJ1-3; d_call: TRBD1; v_call: TRBV9; cdr3_aa: CASNRGQGTGNTIYF; cdr3_nt: TGTGCCAGCAACCGGGGACAGGGTACTGGAAACACCATATATTTT